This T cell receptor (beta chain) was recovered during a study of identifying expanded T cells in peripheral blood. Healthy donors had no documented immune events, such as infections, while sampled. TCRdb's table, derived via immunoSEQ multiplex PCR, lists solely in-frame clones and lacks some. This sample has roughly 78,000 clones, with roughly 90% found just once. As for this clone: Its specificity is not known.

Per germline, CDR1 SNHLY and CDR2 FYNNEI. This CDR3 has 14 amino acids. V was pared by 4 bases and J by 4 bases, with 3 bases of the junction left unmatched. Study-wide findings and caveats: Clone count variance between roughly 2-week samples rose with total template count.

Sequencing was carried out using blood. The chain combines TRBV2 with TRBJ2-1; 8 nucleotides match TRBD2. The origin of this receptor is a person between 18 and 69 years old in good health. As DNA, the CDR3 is TGTGCCAGCAGTGTACTAGCGGAGTACAATGAGCAGTTCTTC. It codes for CASSVLAEYNEQFF.